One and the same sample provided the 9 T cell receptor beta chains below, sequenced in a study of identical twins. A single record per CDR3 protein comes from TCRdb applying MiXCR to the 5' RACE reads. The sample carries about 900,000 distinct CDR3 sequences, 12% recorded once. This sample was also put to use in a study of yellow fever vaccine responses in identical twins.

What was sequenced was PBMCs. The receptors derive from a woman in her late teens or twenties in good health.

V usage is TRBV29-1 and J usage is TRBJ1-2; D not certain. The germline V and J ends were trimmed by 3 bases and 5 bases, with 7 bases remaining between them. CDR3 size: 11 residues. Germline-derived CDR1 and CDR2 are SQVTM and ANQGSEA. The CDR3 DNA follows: TGCAGCGTTGAGTTGCGGTATGGCTACACCTTC. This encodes CSVELRYGYTF. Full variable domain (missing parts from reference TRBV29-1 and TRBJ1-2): SAVISQKPSRDICQRGTSLTIQCQVDSQVTMMFWYRQQPGQSLTLIATANQGSEATYESGFVIDKFPISRPNLTFSTLTVSNMSPEDSSIYLCSVELRYGYTFGSGTRLTVV.

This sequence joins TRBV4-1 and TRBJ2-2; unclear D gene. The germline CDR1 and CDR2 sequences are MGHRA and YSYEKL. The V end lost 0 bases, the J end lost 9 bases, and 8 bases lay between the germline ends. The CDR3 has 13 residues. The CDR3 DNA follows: TGCGCCAGCAGCCAAGATGTGGCGAGGGAGCTGTTTTTT. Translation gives CASSQDVARELFF.

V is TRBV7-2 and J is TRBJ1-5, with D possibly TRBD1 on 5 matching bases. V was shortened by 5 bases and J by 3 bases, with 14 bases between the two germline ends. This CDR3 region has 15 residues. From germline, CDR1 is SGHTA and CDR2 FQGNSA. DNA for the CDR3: TGTGCCAGCAGCCCAGACGGGACTTCCAATCAGCCCCAGCATTTT. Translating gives CASSPDGTSNQPQHF.

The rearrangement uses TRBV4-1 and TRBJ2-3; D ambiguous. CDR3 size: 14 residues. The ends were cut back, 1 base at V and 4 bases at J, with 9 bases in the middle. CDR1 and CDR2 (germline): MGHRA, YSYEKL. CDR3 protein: CASSQVGLADTQYF. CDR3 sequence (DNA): TGCGCCAGCAGCCAAGTAGGGCTGGCAGATACGCAGTATTTT.

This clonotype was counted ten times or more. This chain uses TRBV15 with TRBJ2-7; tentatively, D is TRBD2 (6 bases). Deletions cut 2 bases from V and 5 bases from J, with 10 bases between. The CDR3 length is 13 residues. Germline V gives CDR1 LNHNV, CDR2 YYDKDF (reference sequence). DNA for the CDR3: TGTGCCACCAGCAGATCGACTAGTAACGAGCAGTACGTC. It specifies CATSRSTSNEQYV.

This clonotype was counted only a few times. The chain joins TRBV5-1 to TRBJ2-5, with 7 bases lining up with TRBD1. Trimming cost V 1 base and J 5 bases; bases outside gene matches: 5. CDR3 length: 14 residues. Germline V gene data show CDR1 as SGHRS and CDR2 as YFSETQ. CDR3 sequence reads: CASSLTDRDETQYF. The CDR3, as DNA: TGCGCCAGCAGCTTGACCGACAGGGATGAGACCCAGTACTTC.

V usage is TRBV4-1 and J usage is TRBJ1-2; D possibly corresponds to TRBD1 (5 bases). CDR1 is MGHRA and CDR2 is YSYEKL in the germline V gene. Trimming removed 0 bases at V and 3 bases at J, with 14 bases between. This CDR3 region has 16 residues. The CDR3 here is CASSQERGSSYYGYTF. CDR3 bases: TGCGCCAGCAGCCAAGAGCGGGGCTCAAGTTACTATGGCTACACCTTC.

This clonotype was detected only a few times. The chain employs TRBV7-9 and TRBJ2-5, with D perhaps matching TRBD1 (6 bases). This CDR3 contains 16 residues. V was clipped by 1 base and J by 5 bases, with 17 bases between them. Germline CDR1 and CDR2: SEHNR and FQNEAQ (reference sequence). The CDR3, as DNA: TGTGCCAGCAGCTTAGATCTGTACAGGGTATTGGAGACCCAGTACTTC. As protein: CASSLDLYRVLETQYF. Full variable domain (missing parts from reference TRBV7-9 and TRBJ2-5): DTGVSQNPRHKITKRGQNVTFRCDPISEHNRLYWYRQTLGQGPEFLTYFQNEAQLEKSRLLSDRFSAERPKGSFSTLEIQRTEQGDSAMYLCASSLDLYRVLETQYFGPGTRLLVL.

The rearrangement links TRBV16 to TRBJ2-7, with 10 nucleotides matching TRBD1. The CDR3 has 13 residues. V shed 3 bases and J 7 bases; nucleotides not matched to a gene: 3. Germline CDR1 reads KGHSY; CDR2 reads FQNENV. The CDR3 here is CASSHWTGGEQYV. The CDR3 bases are TGTGCCAGCAGCCATTGGACAGGGGGAGAGCAGTACGTC.